The subject of this entry is one TCR beta chain. The target antigen is unknown. Germline CDR1 reads ENHRY; CDR2 reads SYGVKD. The V and J ends lost 4 bases and 1 base, in that order; junction bases with no gene match: 12. There are 18 residues in the CDR3. This entry is derived from a study of identical twins. Study results and limitations: Excess twin sharing in beta out-of-frame sequences was weaker. Invariant populations such as MAIT and iNKT cells could partly muddle zero-insertion analyses.

Template switching added a universal primer binding site, and final cDNA carried unique molecular identifiers. TCRdb analysed the 5' RACE reads with MiXCR anew, one entry per CDR3 protein. The repertoire holds roughly 1.6 million distinct CDR3 sequences, 32% seen once, with more than 0.25% in the top ten. Sequences were obtained from cord blood. The source of this sequence is a newborn girl in good health. This chain uses TRBV10-3 with TRBJ2-3; 9 bases are a match to TRBD2. CDR3: CAISGSAAVAGGTDTQYF. The CDR3 coding sequence is TGTGCCATCAGTGGGTCGGCAGCGGTAGCGGGAGGCACAGATACGCAGTATTTT.